Following are 2 T cell receptor beta chains from one sample sequenced in a study of blood T cell repertoires in COVID-19. The data were produced by immunoSEQ multiplex PCR, yet TCRdb's version contains in-frame clones alone and is incomplete. The sample holds roughly 300,000 clones, 65% to 85% seen once. Sequencing used peripheral blood. These TCRs come from a woman aged 45 to 65 with acute or convalescent COVID-19.

The chain combines TRBV7-2 with TRBJ1-1; possibly TRBD1 for D (5 bases). Germline V gene sequence: CDR1 SGHTA, CDR2 FQGNSA. Deletions cut 5 bases from V and 3 bases from J, with 10 bases between. CDR3 length equals 13 residues. The CDR3 region is CASSRQSDTEAFF. CDR3 DNA sequence: TGTGCCAGCAGCAGACAGTCGGACACTGAAGCTTTCTTT.

The chain couples TRBV24-1 to TRBJ2-3; TRBD2 aligns across 9 bases. From germline, CDR1 is KGHDR and CDR2 SFDVKD. The CDR3 has 17 amino acids. V shed 5 bases, J shed 1 base, and the junction held 9 bases outside the gene matches. CDR3 DNA sequence: TGTGCCACCAGTGGCGAGGGGGCTAGCGGGGGCACAGATACGCAGTATTTT. Amino acid sequence: CATSGEGASGGTDTQYF.